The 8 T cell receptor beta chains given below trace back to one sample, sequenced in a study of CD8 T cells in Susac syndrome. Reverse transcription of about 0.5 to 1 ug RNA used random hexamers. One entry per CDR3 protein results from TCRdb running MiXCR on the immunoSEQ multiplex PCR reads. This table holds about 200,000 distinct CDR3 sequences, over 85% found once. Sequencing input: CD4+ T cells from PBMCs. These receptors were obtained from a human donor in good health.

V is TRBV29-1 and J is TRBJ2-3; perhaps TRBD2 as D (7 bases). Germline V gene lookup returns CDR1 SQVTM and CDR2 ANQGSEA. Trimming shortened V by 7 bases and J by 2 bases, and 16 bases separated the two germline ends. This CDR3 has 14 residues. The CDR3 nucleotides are TGCAGCGCCAGGGGAGGGGCCTACACAGATACGCAGTATTTT. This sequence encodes CSARGGAYTDTQYF.

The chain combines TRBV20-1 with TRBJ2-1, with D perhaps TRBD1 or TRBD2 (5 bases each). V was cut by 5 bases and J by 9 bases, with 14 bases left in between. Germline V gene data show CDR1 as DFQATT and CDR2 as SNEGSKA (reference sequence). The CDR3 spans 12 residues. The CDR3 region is CSAATGGGEQFF. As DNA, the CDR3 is TGCAGTGCTGCTACAGGTGGAGGTGAGCAGTTCTTC.

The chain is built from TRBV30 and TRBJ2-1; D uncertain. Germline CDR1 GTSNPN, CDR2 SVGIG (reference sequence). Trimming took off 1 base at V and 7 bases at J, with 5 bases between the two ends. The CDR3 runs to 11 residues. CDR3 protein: CAWSALNEQFF. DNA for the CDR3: TGTGCCTGGAGTGCCCTAAATGAGCAGTTCTTC.

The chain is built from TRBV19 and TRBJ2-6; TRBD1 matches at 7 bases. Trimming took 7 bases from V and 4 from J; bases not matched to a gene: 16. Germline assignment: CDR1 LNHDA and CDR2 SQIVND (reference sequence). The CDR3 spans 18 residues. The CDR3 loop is CASTPLGQLSRGANVLTF. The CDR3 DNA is TGTGCCAGTACCCCTCTGGGACAGTTGAGCCGGGGGGCCAACGTCCTGACTTTC.

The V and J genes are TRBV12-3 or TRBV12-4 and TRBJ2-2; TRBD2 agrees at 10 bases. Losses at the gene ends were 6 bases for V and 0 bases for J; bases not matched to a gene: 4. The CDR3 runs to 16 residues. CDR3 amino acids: CASRPGLAANTGELFF. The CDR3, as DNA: TGTGCCAGCAGGCCTGGACTAGCGGCGAACACCGGGGAGCTGTTTTTT.

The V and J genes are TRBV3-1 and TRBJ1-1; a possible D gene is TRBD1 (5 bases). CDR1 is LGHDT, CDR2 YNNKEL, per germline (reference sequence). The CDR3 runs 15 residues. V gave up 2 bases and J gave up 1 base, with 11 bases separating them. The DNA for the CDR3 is TGTGCCAGCAGCCAACTAGACAGACCGAACACTGAAGCTTTCTTT. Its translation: CASSQLDRPNTEAFF.

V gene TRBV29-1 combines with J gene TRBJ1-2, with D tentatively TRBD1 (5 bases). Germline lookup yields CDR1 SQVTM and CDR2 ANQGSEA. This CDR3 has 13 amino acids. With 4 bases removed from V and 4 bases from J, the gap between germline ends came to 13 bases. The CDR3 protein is CSVGQGPTYGYTF. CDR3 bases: TGCAGCGTTGGTCAGGGTCCGACCTATGGCTACACCTTC. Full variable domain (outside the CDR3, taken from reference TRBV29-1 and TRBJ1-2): SAVISQKPSRDICQRGTSLTIQCQVDSQVTMMFWYRQQPGQSLTLIATANQGSEATYESGFVIDKFPISRPNLTFSTLTVSNMSPEDSSIYLCSVGQGPTYGYTFGSGTRLTVV.

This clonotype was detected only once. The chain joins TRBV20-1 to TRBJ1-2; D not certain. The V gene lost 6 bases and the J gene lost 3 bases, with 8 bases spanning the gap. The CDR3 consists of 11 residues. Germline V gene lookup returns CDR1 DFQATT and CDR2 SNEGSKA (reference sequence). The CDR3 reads CSAREYYGYTF. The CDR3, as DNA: TGCAGTGCCCGAGAGTACTATGGCTACACCTTC.